This TCR beta chain was retrieved from a study of regulatory T cells in long-lasting Graves disease. Of note for this clonotype: Its antigen is unknown. A read error may explain this, as a much larger clone is one base away.

Regarding the study as a whole: With a few thousand shared public clonotypes, persistent patients exceeded new patients, who shared over 950. Persistent disease was associated with favored TRBV28 usage and with favored use of TRBJ1-2 and TRBJ2-5. Graves' patients with persistent disease showed TCR diversity lower than patients newly diagnosed.

The time point here: persistent/refractory GD, antithyroid drugs over 5 years with positive TRAb. The TCR library was prepared using RNA isolated from PBMCs. Building of the TCR beta libraries involved iRepertoire HTBI primers and Arm-PCR of CDR3 regions. Each CDR3 protein gets one entry after TCRdb re-called the multiplex PCR reads with MiXCR. The table has roughly 430,000 distinct CDR3 sequences, roughly a fifth seen once. Germline-derived CDR1 and CDR2 are SGHRS and YFSETQ. The CDR3 is 14 residues long. Here the sequenced sample was peripheral blood mononuclear cells (PBMCs), taken when the disease was refractory, from a patient treated with antithyroid drugs. This receptor was identified in a female donor with Graves disease. The rearrangement joins TRBV5-1 to TRBJ1-1; D gene ambiguous. CDR3 DNA sequence: TGCGCCGGCAGCTTGACATTCATGAACACTGAAGCTTTCTTT. Translated, it gives CAGSLTFMNTEAFF.